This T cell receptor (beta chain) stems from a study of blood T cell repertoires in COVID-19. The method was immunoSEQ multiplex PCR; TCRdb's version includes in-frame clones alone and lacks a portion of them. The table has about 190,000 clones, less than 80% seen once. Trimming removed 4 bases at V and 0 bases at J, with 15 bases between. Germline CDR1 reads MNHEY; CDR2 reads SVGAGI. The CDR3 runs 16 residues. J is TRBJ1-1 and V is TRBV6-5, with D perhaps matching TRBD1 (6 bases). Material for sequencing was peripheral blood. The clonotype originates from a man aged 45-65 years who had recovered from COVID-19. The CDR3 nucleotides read TGTGCCAGCAGTTCCATTCAGGGGTCAATGAACACTGAAGCTTTCTTT. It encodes CASSSIQGSMNTEAFF.